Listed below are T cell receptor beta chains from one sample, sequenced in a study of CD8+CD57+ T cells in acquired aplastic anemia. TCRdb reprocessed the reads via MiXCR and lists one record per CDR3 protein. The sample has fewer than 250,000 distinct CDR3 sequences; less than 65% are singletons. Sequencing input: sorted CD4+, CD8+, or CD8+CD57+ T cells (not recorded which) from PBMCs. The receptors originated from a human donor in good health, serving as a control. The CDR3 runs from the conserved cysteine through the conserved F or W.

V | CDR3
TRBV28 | CASRHTGEGWAYGYTF
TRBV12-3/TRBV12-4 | CASSSRGNNEQFF
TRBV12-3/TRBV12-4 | CASSSVLGLATSYNSPFHF
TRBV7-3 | CASSGQGANYEQYF
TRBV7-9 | CASSLAALGDRGSYEQYF
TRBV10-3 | CAISETGQGGSTF
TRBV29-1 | CSVVGGASYEQYF
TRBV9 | CASSLASGTDTQYF
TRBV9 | CASSRVYEQYF
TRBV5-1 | CASSRVHTGGSYEQYF
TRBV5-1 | CASSLLSGGVSNQPQHF
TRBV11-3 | CASSPRMTGLNTIYF
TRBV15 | CATSVGNTGELFF
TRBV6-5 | CASSRSGGNTGELFF
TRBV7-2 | CASSYYSTIYQETQYF